These T cell receptor beta chains were read from a single sample in a study of T cell responses to AZD1222 COVID-19 vaccine. Produced via immunoSEQ multiplex PCR; TCRdb's table is partial and in-frame only. The table lists 100,000 to 150,000 clones, over 80% of them singletons. This sample comprised peripheral blood, obtained 28 days after the second AZD1222 dose. The receptors were gathered from an adult who received the AZD1222 COVID-19 vaccine. The CDR3 runs from the conserved cysteine through the conserved F or W. Each record gives: clone size, J gene, V gene, D gene, CDR3 DNA, CDR3 protein. The D gene is left open where the match is weak. Clone size appears in some rows only: once, few, many, or a class for an expanded clone.

>NA|TRBJ1-2|TRBV3-1/TRBV3-2|NA
TGTGCCAGCAGCCAAAGTGGCAAATCTAACTATGGCTACACCTTC
CASSQSGKSNYGYTF
>NA|TRBJ2-3|TRBV24-1|NA
TGTGCCACCAGTGATTATGACTTACAAAACACAGATACGCAGTATTTT
CATSDYDLQNTDTQYF
>NA|TRBJ2-1|TRBV29-1|TRBD2
TGCAGCGTTGAGTGGCGGGAGGATGAGCAGTTCTTC
CSVEWREDEQFF
>NA|TRBJ2-7|TRBV28|NA
TGTGCCAGCACCCCAGGTTATGGGTCGGGCGAGCAGTACTTC
CASTPGYGSGEQYF
>NA|TRBJ2-1|TRBV18|TRBD2
TGTGCCAGCTCACCCGCCGTGGAGCGACTAGCGGGAGTCCTTGAGCAGTTCTTC
CASSPAVERLAGVLEQFF
>NA|TRBJ1-4|TRBV12-3/TRBV12-4|NA
TGTGCCAGCAGTTTAGCCCAAGTCGAAAAACTGTTTTTT
CASSLAQVEKLFF
>NA|TRBJ1-2|TRBV7-9|NA
TGTGCCAGCAGCTTAAGGGGGACATTAACCGCATTTAACTATGGCTACACCTTC
CASSLRGTLTAFNYGYTF
>NA|TRBJ2-7|TRBV28|NA
TGTGCCAGTCATACTTCCTACGAGCAGTACTTC
CASHTSYEQYF
>NA|TRBJ2-7|TRBV6-5|NA
TGTGCCAGCAGTTACTCGGCCCGGTTTGGTGCGGAGCAGTACTTC
CASSYSARFGAEQYF
>NA|TRBJ1-3|TRBV5-4|NA
TGTGCCAGCAGCCTGGACTGGGGAAACACCATATATTTT
CASSLDWGNTIYF
>NA|TRBJ1-6|TRBV7-6|TRBD1
TGTGCCAGCAGATCGGACAGGGGAGGTAATTCACCCCTCCACTTT
CASRSDRGGNSPLHF
>NA|TRBJ1-3|TRBV28|NA
TGTGCCAGCAGTCCCCCCTGGGTAGGAAACACCATATATTTT
CASSPPWVGNTIYF
>NA|TRBJ2-2|TRBV5-1|NA
TGCGCCAGCAGCTTACAAGGGACCGGGGAGCTGTTTTTT
CASSLQGTGELFF
>NA|TRBJ1-3|TRBV28|TRBD1
TGTGCCAGCAGCCCACAGGGGATGGGAAACACCATATATTTT
CASSPQGMGNTIYF
>NA|TRBJ2-6|TRBV5-1|NA
TGCGCCAGCAGCTACTCGAGCTCTGGGGCCAACGTCCTGACTTTC
CASSYSSSGANVLTF
>NA|TRBJ1-2|TRBV7-6|TRBD1
TGTGCCAGCAGCGGTTCTGGACAGGGGGCTGGCTACACCTTC
CASSGSGQGAGYTF
>NA|TRBJ2-2|TRBV4-1|NA
TGCGCCAGCAGCCAAGACGCCCCACTTACAAGTTCGAACACCGGGGAGCTGTTTTTT
CASSQDAPLTSSNTGELFF
>NA|TRBJ1-6|TRBV6-1|NA
TGTGCCAGCAGTGAAGTGTGGGGGGGACGTTCACCCCTCCACTTT
CASSEVWGGRSPLHF
>NA|TRBJ1-1|TRBV15|NA
TGTGCCACCAGCGGGCAGGCGGAAGCTTTCTTT
CATSGQAEAFF
>NA|TRBJ2-7|TRBV11-2|NA
TGTGCCAGCAGCTTAGCACTCCACGAGCAGTACTTC
CASSLALHEQYF
>NA|TRBJ2-5|TRBV6-5|TRBD1
TGTGCCAGCAGTTACACGGGACAGCAAGAGACCCAGTACTTC
CASSYTGQQETQYF
>NA|TRBJ1-5|TRBV7-9|TRBD1
TGTGCCAGCAGCTTGGACAGGGGGTATGGAGATCAGCCCCAGCATTTT
CASSLDRGYGDQPQHF
>few|TRBJ1-5|TRBV19|NA
TGTGCCAGTAGTATAAGACGTCAAGTCAATCAGCCCCAGCATTTT
CASSIRRQVNQPQHF
>NA|TRBJ1-2|TRBV5-1|NA
TGCGCCAGCAGCTTGGGTTCAGGGTATCGTCCTAGCTACACCTTC
CASSLGSGYRPSYTF
>NA|TRBJ1-2|TRBV29-1|TRBD1
TGCAGCGTTGATACTCAACAGGGGGCGGCTGGCTACACCTTC
CSVDTQQGAAGYTF
>NA|TRBJ1-2|TRBV27|NA
TGTGCCAGCAGTTACTCAGGGTTTAACTATGGCTACACCTTC
CASSYSGFNYGYTF
>NA|TRBJ2-1|TRBV3-1/TRBV3-2|TRBD1
TGTGCCAGCAGCCGCATCGGCCAGGGGGCGATTTACTACAATGAGCAGTTCTTC
CASSRIGQGAIYYNEQFF
>NA|TRBJ1-2|TRBV6-5|TRBD1
TGTGCCAGCAGAACTCCTACAGGGGCGGCTTCTGGCTACACCTTC
CASRTPTGAASGYTF
>NA|TRBJ1-1|TRBV6-1|NA
TGTGCCAGCAGTGAACCAGGGGTTTCCACTGAAGCTTTCTTT
CASSEPGVSTEAFF
>NA|TRBJ2-7|TRBV5-4|TRBD1
TGTGCCAGCAGCCGTGTGGGACAGGGGGCAGACGAGCAGTACTTC
CASSRVGQGADEQYF
>few|TRBJ1-1|TRBV14|NA
TGTGCCAGCACCACAACCACAGGGCCACGCGTGAACACTGAAGCTTTCTTT
CASTTTTGPRVNTEAFF
>NA|TRBJ2-1|TRBV3-1/TRBV3-2|TRBD1
TGTGCCAGCAGCACCATTGGGATATTCGGGACAGGGGTCTACAATGAGCAGTTCTTC
CASSTIGIFGTGVYNEQFF
>NA|TRBJ2-1|TRBV10-2|NA
TGCGCCAGCAGTGAGTCGGTCCGGACCCGCTCCTACAATGAGCAGTTCTTC
CASSESVRTRSYNEQFF
>NA|TRBJ2-2|TRBV27|TRBD1
TGTGCCAGCGCCAGGACAGGGGTTTACACCGGGGAGCTGTTTTTT
CASARTGVYTGELFF
>NA|TRBJ1-4|TRBV28|NA
TGTGCCAGCAGGCGTCGGACGGCCGTGAATGAAAAACTGTTTTTT
CASRRRTAVNEKLFF
>NA|TRBJ2-2|TRBV2|TRBD2
TGTGCCAGCAGTGAATTTGGGACTAGCGGGAGACCAAACACCGGGGAGCTGTTTTTT
CASSEFGTSGRPNTGELFF
>NA|TRBJ2-5|TRBV18|NA
TGTGCCAGCTCCCCAAGACAACAGGGACAAGAGACCCAGTACTTC
CASSPRQQGQETQYF
>NA|TRBJ1-2|TRBV2|NA
TGTGCCAGCATCCCAGGACGGCTGTCTTCTAACTATGGCTACACCTTC
CASIPGRLSSNYGYTF
>NA|TRBJ1-1|TRBV6-5|NA
TGTGCCAGCAGTTACGTACAGATGAACACTGAAGCTTTCTTT
CASSYVQMNTEAFF
>NA|TRBJ2-7|TRBV6-5|NA
TGTGCCAGCCTGCTAGGCAGGGCTAGCTCCTACGAGCAGTACTTC
CASLLGRASSYEQYF
>NA|TRBJ2-7|TRBV12-3/TRBV12-4|TRBD1
TGTGCCAGCAGTTGGGGACAGTCCTACGAGCAGTACTTC
CASSWGQSYEQYF